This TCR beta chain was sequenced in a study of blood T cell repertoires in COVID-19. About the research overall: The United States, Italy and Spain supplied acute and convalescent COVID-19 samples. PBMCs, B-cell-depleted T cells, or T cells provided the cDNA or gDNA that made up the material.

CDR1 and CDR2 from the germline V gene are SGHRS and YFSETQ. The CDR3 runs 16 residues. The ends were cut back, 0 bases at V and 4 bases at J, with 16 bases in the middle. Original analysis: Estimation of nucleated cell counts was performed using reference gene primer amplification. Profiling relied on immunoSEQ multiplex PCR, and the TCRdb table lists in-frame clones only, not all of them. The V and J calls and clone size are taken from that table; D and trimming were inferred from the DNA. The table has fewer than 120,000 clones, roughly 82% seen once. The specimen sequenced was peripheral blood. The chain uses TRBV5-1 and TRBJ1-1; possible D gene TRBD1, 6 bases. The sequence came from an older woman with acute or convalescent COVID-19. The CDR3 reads CASSLGTDPKGTEAFF. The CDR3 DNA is TGCGCCAGCAGCTTGGGGACAGATCCGAAGGGCACTGAAGCTTTCTTT.